This T cell receptor (beta chain) was identified in a study of radiotherapy plus CTLA-4 blockade in lung cancer. Turning to the study itself: Roughly a sixth of enrolled patients responded objectively, and more than 30% had disease control.

As regards this clone: Its specificity is unknown.

Regarding the study as a whole: TCR clones from tumors expanded in blood after radiotherapy plus ipilimumab. The best prediction of response reportedly came from early blood T cell clone dynamics, with interferon-beta.

Here immunoSEQ multiplex PCR was the method, and the copy in TCRdb shows in-frame clones only, minus some. This table has some 110,000 clones, about 77% appearing once. Receiving focal radiation plus CTLA-4 blockade with ipilimumab were patients who had chemo-refractory metastatic non-small-cell lung cancer. Per the germline V gene, CDR1 is MDHEN and CDR2 is SYDVKM. CDR3 length equals 12 residues. The sample in question was peripheral blood, obtained from a patient treated with radiotherapy plus ipilimumab. This clonotype originated in a human donor with non-small cell lung cancer who had a partial response to radiotherapy plus ipilimumab. The chain has TRBV28 and TRBJ2-7, with 8 bases aligning to TRBD2. CDR3 protein: CVVAGLGSEQYV. As DNA, the CDR3 is TGTGTGGTAGCGGGGCTCGGGAGCGAGCAGTACGTC.